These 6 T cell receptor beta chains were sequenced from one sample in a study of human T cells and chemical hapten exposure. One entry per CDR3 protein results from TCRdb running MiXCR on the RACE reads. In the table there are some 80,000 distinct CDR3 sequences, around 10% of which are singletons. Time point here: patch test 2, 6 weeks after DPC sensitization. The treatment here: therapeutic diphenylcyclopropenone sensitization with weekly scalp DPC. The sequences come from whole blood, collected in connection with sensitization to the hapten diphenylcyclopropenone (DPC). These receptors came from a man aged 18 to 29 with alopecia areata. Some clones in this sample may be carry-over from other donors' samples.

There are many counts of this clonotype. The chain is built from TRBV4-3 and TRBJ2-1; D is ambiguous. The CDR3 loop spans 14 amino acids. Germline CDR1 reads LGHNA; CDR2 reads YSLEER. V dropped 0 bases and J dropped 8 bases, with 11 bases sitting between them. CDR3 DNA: TGCGCCAGCAGCCAAGAGTCCTGGGCCGATGAGCAGTTCTTC. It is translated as CASSQESWADEQFF.

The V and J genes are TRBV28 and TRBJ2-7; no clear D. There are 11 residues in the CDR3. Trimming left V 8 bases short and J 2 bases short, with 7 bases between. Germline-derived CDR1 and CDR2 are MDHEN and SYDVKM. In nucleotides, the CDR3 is TGTGCCAGCGCAAGCGCCTACGAGCAGTACGTC. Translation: CASASAYEQYV.

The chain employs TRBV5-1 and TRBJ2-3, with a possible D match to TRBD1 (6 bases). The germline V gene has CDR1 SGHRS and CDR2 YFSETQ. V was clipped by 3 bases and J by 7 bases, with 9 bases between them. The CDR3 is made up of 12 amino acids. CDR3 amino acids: CASSSQGHTQYF. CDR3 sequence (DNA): TGCGCCAGCAGCTCACAGGGACATACGCAGTATTTT. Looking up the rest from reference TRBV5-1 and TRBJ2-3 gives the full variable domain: KAGVTQTPRYLIKTRGQQVTLSCSPISGHRSVSWYQQTPGQGLQFLFEYFSETQRNKGNFPGRFSGRQFSNSRSEMNVSTLELGDSALYLCASSSQGHTQYFGPGTRLTVL.

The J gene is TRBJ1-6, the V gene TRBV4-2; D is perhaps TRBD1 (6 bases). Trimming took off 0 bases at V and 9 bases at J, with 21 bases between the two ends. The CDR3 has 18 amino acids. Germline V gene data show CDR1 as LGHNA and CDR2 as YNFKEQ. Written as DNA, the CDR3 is TGTGCCAGCAGCCAAGATATTTCGGAGTCGGGGGCAAGTTCACCCCTCCACTTT. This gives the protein CASSQDISESGASSPLHF.

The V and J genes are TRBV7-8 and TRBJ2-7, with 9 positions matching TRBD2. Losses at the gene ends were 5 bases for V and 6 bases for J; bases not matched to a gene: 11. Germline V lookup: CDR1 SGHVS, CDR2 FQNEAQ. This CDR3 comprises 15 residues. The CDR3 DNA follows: TGTGCCAGCAGCGTGCAGAGACTAGCGGTCACCGAGCAGTACTTC. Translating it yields CASSVQRLAVTEQYF.

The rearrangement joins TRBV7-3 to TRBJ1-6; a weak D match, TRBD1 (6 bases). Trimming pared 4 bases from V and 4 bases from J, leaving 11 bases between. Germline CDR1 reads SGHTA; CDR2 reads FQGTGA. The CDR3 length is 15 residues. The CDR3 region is CASSSGTNYNSPLHF. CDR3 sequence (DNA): TGTGCCAGCAGCTCGGGGACAAATTATAATTCACCCCTCCACTTT.